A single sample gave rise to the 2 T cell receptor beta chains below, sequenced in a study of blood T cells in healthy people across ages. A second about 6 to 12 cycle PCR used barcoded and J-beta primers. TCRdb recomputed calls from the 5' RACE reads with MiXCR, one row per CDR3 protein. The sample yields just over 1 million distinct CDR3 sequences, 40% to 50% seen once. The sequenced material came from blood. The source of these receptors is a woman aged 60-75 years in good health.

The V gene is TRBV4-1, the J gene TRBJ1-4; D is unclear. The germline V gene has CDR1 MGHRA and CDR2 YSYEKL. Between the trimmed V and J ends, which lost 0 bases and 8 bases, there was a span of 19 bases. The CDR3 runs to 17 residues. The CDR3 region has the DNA TGCGCCAGCAGCCAAGAAGCGGGAGGTAGCGAGCGAGAAAAACTGTTTTTT. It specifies CASSQEAGGSEREKLFF.

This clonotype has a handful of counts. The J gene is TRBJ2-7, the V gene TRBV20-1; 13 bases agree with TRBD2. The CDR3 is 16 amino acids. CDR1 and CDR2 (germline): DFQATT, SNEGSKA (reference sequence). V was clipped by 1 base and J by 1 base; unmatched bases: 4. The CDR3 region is CSARGTSGSGSYEQYF. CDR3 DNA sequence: TGCAGTGCTAGAGGGACTAGCGGGAGCGGGTCCTACGAGCAGTACTTC.